This T cell receptor beta chain emerged from a study of T cell repertoires in cytomegalovirus infection. Study-wide results and caveats: Dominating the ex vivo response were HLA-C-restricted CMV-specific TCR beta clonotypes.

V trimming: 4 bases; J trimming: 4 bases; junction bases outside the gene matches: 13. Germline V lookup: CDR1 MDHEN, CDR2 SYDVKM. This CDR3 has 17 amino acids. MiXCR, run by TCRdb on the reads, gives a single entry per CDR3 protein. The repertoire holds some 230,000 distinct CDR3 sequences, with approximately 22% as singletons. Ten or more counts support this clonotype. Its specificity is unknown. The chain couples TRBV28 to TRBJ2-1; 7 bases map to TRBD1. The receptor was isolated from a human donor in good health (CMV status not recorded). Some clones in this sample may be carry-over from other donors' samples. Sequencing was done on a sample of CD8+ T cells from PBMCs. The CDR3 sequence: CASSSLVRDSTYNEQFF. The DNA for the CDR3 is TGTGCCAGCAGTTCGCTAGTGAGGGACAGCACTTACAATGAGCAGTTCTTC.